This T cell receptor beta chain is drawn from a study of vaccination effects on CD4 cells after COVID-19. Method: immunoSEQ multiplex PCR; TCRdb's copy keeps in-frame clones and lacks some. The sample has 25,000 to 35,000 clones; over 70% are singletons. Details on this clone: Its antigen is undetermined. One end of the junction fails to match germline, which may point to a read error.

The CDR3 has 12 amino acids. Per the germline V gene, CDR1 is SSHAT and CDR2 is FNYEAQ (reference sequence). Expansion with viral peptide pools was applied to antigen-specific CD4+ T cells by the ViraFEST assay prior to sequencing. CD4+ T cells were isolated after approximately 10 days of culture. The vaccine recipients had no prior SARS-CoV-2 infection, with negative nucleocapsid antibodies. The specimen was CD4+ T cells from PBMCs cultured with SARS-CoV-2 spike peptides, collected before COVID-19 vaccination. The clonotype originates from a human donor who received a COVID-19 vaccine. The chain carries TRBV7-7 and TRBJ2-2; D is perhaps TRBD1 or TRBD2 (7 bases each). The CDR3 loop reads CASRGGTGELFF. In nucleotides, the CDR3 is TGTGCTAGCAGGGGGGGCACCGGGGAGCTGTTTTTT.